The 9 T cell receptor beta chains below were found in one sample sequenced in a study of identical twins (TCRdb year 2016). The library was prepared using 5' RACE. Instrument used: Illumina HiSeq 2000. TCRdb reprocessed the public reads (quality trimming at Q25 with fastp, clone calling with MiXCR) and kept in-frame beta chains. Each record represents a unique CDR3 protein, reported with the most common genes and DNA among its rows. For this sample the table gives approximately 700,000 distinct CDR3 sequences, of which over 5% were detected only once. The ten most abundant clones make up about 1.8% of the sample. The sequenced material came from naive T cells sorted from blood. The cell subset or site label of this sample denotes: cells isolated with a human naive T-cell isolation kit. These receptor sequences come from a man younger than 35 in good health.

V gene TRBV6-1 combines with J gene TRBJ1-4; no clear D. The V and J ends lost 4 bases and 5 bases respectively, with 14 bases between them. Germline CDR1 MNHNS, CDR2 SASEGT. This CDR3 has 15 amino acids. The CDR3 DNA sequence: TGTGCCAGCAGTGGAGTTCCGTCCCTCAATGAAAAACTGTTTTTT. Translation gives CASSGVPSLNEKLFF.

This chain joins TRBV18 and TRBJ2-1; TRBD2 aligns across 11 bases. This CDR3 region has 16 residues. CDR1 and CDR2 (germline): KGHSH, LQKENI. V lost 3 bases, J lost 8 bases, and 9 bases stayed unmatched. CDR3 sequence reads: CASSPNTSGRFDEQFF. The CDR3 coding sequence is TGTGCCAGCTCACCGAATACTAGCGGGAGATTCGATGAGCAGTTCTTC.

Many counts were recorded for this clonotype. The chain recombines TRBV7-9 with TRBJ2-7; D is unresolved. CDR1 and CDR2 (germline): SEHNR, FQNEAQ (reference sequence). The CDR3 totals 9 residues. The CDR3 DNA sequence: TGTGCCAGCAGCCCCGACGATCTAGTC. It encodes CASSPDDLV.

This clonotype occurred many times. The CDR3 DNA follows: TGTGCCAGCAGGGGCGATTCGTTTAGCACAGATACGCAGTATTTT. It encodes CASRGDSFSTDTQYF. This sequence joins TRBV28 and TRBJ2-3; D is uncertain. Germline V gene lookup returns CDR1 MDHEN and CDR2 SYDVKM. This CDR3 has 15 amino acids. V lost 6 bases, J lost 0 bases, and 13 bases lay in between.

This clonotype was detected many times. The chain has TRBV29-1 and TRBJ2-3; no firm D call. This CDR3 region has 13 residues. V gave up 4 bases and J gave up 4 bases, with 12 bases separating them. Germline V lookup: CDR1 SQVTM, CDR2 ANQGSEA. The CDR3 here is CSVVIGLADTQYF. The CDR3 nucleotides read TGCAGCGTTGTAATAGGGCTAGCAGATACGCAGTATTTT.

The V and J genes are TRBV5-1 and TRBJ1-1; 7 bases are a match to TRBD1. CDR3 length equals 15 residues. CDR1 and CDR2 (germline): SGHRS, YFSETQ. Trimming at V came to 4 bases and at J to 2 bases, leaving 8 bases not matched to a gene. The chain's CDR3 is CASSREGATNTEAFF. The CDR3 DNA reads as TGCGCCAGCAGCCGGGAGGGGGCGACCAACACTGAAGCTTTCTTT.

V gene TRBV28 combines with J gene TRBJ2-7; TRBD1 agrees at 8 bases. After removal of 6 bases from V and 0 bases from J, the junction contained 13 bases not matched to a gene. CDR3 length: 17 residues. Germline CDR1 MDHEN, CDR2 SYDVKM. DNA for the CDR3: TGTGCCAGCAGAAGGGTCAACCGGGACAGGCTCTCCTACGAGCAGTACTTC. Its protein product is CASRRVNRDRLSYEQYF.

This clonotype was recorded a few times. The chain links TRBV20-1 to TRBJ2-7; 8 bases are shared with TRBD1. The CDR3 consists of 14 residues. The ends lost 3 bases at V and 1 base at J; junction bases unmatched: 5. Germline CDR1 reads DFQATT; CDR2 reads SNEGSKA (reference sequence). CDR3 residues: CSARRGQDSYEQYV. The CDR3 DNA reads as TGCAGTGCTAGGAGGGGACAGGATTCCTACGAGCAGTACGTC.

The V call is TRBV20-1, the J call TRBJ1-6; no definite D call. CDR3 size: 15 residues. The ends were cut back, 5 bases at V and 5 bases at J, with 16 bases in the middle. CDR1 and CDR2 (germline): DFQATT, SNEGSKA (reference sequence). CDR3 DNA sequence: TGCAGTGCTTCGACGGTGCTCAAAAATAATTCACCCCTCCACTTT. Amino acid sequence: CSASTVLKNNSPLHF.